Following are 15 T cell receptor beta chains from one sample sequenced in a study of shared clonotypes between healthy human individuals. Generated by immunoSEQ multiplex PCR, the TCRdb table keeps only in-frame clones and is missing some. This sample has 2 million to 2.5 million clones, with approximately 95% found just once. Specimen: naive CD4+ T cells from PBMCs. As for subset: CD45RA+ positively selected. Receptors were obtained from a man in his late teens or twenties in good health. Some clones in this sample may be carry-over from other donors' samples.

The chain carries TRBV19 and TRBJ2-5, with D hard to call. Germline CDR1 LNHDA, CDR2 SQIVND (reference sequence). The V end lost 5 bases, the J end lost 5 bases, and 21 bases lay between the germline ends. This CDR3 is 16 amino acids long. CDR3 in DNA: TGTGCCAGTAGTCCCCCCTATGGGGTTGGAGAGGAGACCCAGTACTTC. Residues: CASSPPYGVGEETQYF.

This sequence joins TRBV4-3 and TRBJ2-5; 14 nucleotides line up with TRBD2. This CDR3 contains 17 residues. Trimming cost V 4 bases and J 5 bases; bases outside gene matches: 9. CDR1 and CDR2 (germline): LGHNA, YSLEER. The CDR3 DNA sequence: TGCGCCAGCAGCCGCACCGGGACTAGCGGGAGTAGGGAGACCCAGTACTTC. Its protein is CASSRTGTSGSRETQYF.

CDR3 in amino acids: CASSRGLAGLAKNIQYF. For the CDR3, the DNA is TGTGCCAGCTCACGCGGACTAGCGGGACTAGCCAAAAACATTCAGTACTTC. V gene TRBV18 combines with J gene TRBJ2-4; TRBD2 matches 12 bases. The CDR3 is 17 amino acids. V shed 4 bases and J 0 bases; nucleotides not matched to a gene: 4. Germline CDR1 and CDR2: KGHSH and LQKENI.

The gene calls are TRBV18 and TRBJ2-4; D unresolved. V lost 2 bases and J 1 base, leaving 9 bases between the germline ends. The germline V gene encodes CDR1 KGHSH and CDR2 LQKENI. The CDR3 totals 15 residues. The CDR3 is CASSPLLGAKNIQYF. CDR3 nucleotides: TGTGCCAGCTCACCATTGTTAGGGGCCAAAAACATTCAGTACTTC.

This chain connects TRBV11-1 to TRBJ2-3; 11 nucleotides line up with TRBD2. Germline V gene lookup returns CDR1 SGHAT and CDR2 FQDESV (reference sequence). The CDR3 runs 15 residues. V was clipped by 3 bases and J by 5 bases; unmatched bases: 4. CDR3 region: CASSFSGRAVDTQYF. The CDR3 DNA reads as TGTGCCAGCAGCTTTAGCGGGAGGGCGGTAGATACGCAGTATTTT. The full variable domain, with the rest looked up from reference TRBV11-1 and TRBJ2-3, is EAEVAQSPRYKITEKSQAVAFWCDPISGHATLYWYRQILGQGPELLVQFQDESVVDDSQLPKDRFSAERLKGVDSTLKIQPAELGDSAMYLCASSFSGRAVDTQYFGPGTRLTVL.

V gene TRBV19 combines with J gene TRBJ1-3; D is uncertain. The V gene lost 10 bases and the J gene lost 0 bases, with 16 bases spanning the gap. This CDR3 spans 15 amino acids. CDR1 LNHDA and CDR2 SQIVND come from the germline V gene (reference sequence). DNA of the CDR3: TGTGCCACCACATCCGACCCGAGCTCTGGAAACACCATATATTTT. Translating gives CATTSDPSSGNTIYF. The whole variable domain, filled in from reference TRBV19 and TRBJ1-3, reads DGGITQSPKYLFRKEGQNVTLSCEQNLNHDAMYWYRQDPGQGLRLIYYSQIVNDFQKGDIAEGYSVSREKKESFPLTVTSAQKNPTAFYLCATTSDPSSGNTIYFGEGSWLTVV.

This sequence joins TRBV6-5 and TRBJ1-2, with TRBD1 matching over 9 bases. Trimming cost V 2 bases and J 6 bases; bases outside gene matches: 10. The germline V gene encodes CDR1 MNHEY and CDR2 SVGAGI. This CDR3 is built from 16 residues. CDR3: CASSYTLDRGEDGYTF. CDR3 in DNA: TGTGCCAGCAGTTACACCCTGGACAGGGGTGAAGATGGCTACACCTTC.

In this sample, this clone turned up once. The CDR3 DNA is TGCGCCAGCAGTGGGGGAGGCCCCTACGAGCAGTACTTC. Translation: CASSGGGPYEQYF. The chain links TRBV5-1 to TRBJ2-7, with TRBD2 as a possible D gene (6 bases). This CDR3 spans 13 amino acids. From germline, CDR1 is SGHRS and CDR2 YFSETQ. V was clipped by 5 bases and J by 2 bases, with 11 bases between them.

V is TRBV6-1 and J is TRBJ2-7, with 13 bases aligning to TRBD2. This CDR3 contains 15 residues. The germline CDR1 and CDR2 sequences are MNHNS and SASEGT. The junction had 3 bases not matched to a gene; V was cut back by 3 bases and J by 4 bases. CDR3 in amino acids: CASSEGLAGPYEQYF. CDR3 coding DNA: TGTGCCAGCAGTGAGGGACTAGCGGGACCATACGAGCAGTACTTC.

The chain carries TRBV4-2 and TRBJ1-5; D remains ambiguous. The CDR3 has 14 amino acids. The ends were cut back, 2 bases at V and 5 bases at J, with 10 bases in the middle. The germline V gene encodes CDR1 LGHNA and CDR2 YNFKEQ. Here the CDR3 DNA reads TGTGCCAGCAGCCAACCGGGCGAAGATCAGCCCCAGCATTTT. This sequence encodes CASSQPGEDQPQHF.

This clone turned up a few times. The CDR3 region has the DNA TGCGCCAGCAGCTTTGACAACTTCGGGAATGAAAAACTGTTTTTT. It translates to CASSFDNFGNEKLFF. The chain employs TRBV5-1 and TRBJ1-4, with unresolved D. CDR3 length equals 15 residues. V was shortened by 2 bases and J by 5 bases, with 13 bases between the two germline ends. Looked up from germline, CDR1 is SGHRS and CDR2 is YFSETQ.

The chain combines TRBV6-5 with TRBJ1-5; the D is unclear. CDR1 MNHEY and CDR2 SVGAGI come from the germline V gene. V lost 0 bases, J lost 5 bases, and 8 bases lay in between. The CDR3 has 14 amino acids. CDR3 bases: TGTGCCAGCAGTTACTCGATCCGAGATCAGCCCCAGCATTTT. Translated, it gives CASSYSIRDQPQHF.

About this clone: This CDR3 is also generated by other DNA sequences in the sample. The genes are TRBV6-1 and TRBJ2-6; 9 bases line up with TRBD1. Germline V gene sequence: CDR1 MNHNS, CDR2 SASEGT. With V trimmed by 4 bases and J by 2 bases, 0 bases remained unmatched. There are 15 residues in the CDR3. The CDR3 bases are TGTGCCAGCAGTGGGGACAGGGCTGGGGCCAACGTCCTGACTTTC. Its protein product is CASSGDRAGANVLTF.

The rearrangement uses TRBV5-1 and TRBJ1-3; 10 bases are shared with TRBD1. The V and J ends lost 5 bases and 3 bases, in that order; junction bases with no gene match: 5. Per the germline V gene, CDR1 is SGHRS and CDR2 is YFSETQ. The CDR3 extends over 15 amino acids. The CDR3 spells CASRQTGGGGNTIYF. The CDR3 bases are TGCGCCAGCAGGCAGACAGGGGGCGGTGGAAACACCATATATTTT. Looking up the rest from reference TRBV5-1 and TRBJ1-3 gives the full variable domain: KAGVTQTPRYLIKTRGQQVTLSCSPISGHRSVSWYQQTPGQGLQFLFEYFSETQRNKGNFPGRFSGRQFSNSRSEMNVSTLELGDSALYLCASRQTGGGGNTIYFGEGSWLTVV.

The chain is built from TRBV7-8 and TRBJ2-6; D could derive from TRBD1 or TRBD2 (5 bases each). Germline-derived CDR1 and CDR2 are SGHVS and FQNEAQ. Trimming took 4 bases from V and 0 from J, leaving 16 bases between them. CDR3 length: 18 amino acids. CDR3 coding DNA: TGTGCCAGCAGCTACTCCGGGACGGCTAGCTCTGGGGCCAACGTCCTGACTTTC. Protein sequence: CASSYSGTASSGANVLTF.